This T cell receptor (beta chain) was found in a study of blood T cell repertoires in COVID-19. At the level of the study: Sources were T cells, B-cell-depleted T cells, or PBMCs; the material itself was cDNA or gDNA.

Original analysis: Counts of nucleated cells, estimated from reference gene primer amplification, were obtained. Data came from immunoSEQ multiplex PCR; TCRdb stores just in-frame clones and leaves some out. D and trimming were read from the DNA, whereas the V and J calls and clone size are those reported in that table. The sample has hundreds of thousands of clones; 88% are singletons. The length of the CDR3 is 13 residues. Germline values: CDR1 SGHNT, CDR2 YYREEE (reference sequence). V shed 3 bases and J 10 bases; nucleotides not matched to a gene: 7. Sequencing used peripheral blood. The chain links TRBV5-4 to TRBJ2-1, with 7 bases lining up with TRBD1. The origin of this receptor is a woman aged 70-85 years with COVID-19, enrolled during active disease. In DNA form, the CDR3 reads TGTGCCAGCAGCTCTGGACAGGCCTTCGAGCAGTTCTTC. Protein product: CASSSGQAFEQFF.